A selection of T cell receptor beta chains follows, all from one sample in a study of technical replicates of blood from a handful of donors. The data were produced by immunoSEQ multiplex PCR, yet TCRdb's version contains in-frame clones alone and is incomplete. This repertoire shows 50,000 to 70,000 clones, 93% found once; its top ten account for under 5.5%. The specimen was PBMCs. The receptors originated from a human donor in good health. Some clones in this sample may be carry-over from other donors' samples. Each CDR3 is given with its conserved first and last residue. The D gene is left open where the match is weak. For some rows the clone size is stated as once, few or many, or as a class when expanded; others skip it.

CDR3 length: 12
J gene: TRBJ1-1
V gene: TRBV28
clone size: .
D gene: TRBD1
CDR3 DNA: TGTGCCAGCAGTCGGGGACAGTCTGAAGCTTTCTTT
CDR3 protein: CASSRGQSEAFF

CDR3 length: 14
J gene: TRBJ1-5
V gene: TRBV5-5
clone size: .
D gene: .
CDR3 DNA: TGTGCCAGCAGCTTGGTTCCAGGCAATCAGCCCCAGCATTTT
CDR3 protein: CASSLVPGNQPQHF

CDR3 length: 15
J gene: TRBJ2-3
V gene: TRBV5-1
clone size: .
D gene: .
CDR3 DNA: TGCGCCAGCACGATGGGGGGGCCGGGCACAGATACGCAGTATTTT
CDR3 protein: CASTMGGPGTDTQYF

CDR3 length: 11
J gene: TRBJ1-2
V gene: TRBV10-3
clone size: .
D gene: TRBD1
CDR3 DNA: TGTGCCACCGGGGACAGTTTCGGCTACACCTTC
CDR3 protein: CATGDSFGYTF

CDR3 length: 13
J gene: TRBJ2-7
V gene: TRBV6-5
clone size: .
D gene: .
CDR3 DNA: TGTGCCAGCAGCCTCGGTCGTCGTCACGCGCAGTACTTC
CDR3 protein: CASSLGRRHAQYF

CDR3 length: 15
J gene: TRBJ2-7
V gene: TRBV7-9
clone size: .
D gene: TRBD2
CDR3 DNA: TGTGCCAGCAGCAGAACTAGCGGGACTTATGACGAGCAGTACTTC
CDR3 protein: CASSRTSGTYDEQYF

CDR3 length: 14
J gene: TRBJ2-7
V gene: TRBV7-9
clone size: .
D gene: TRBD1
CDR3 DNA: TGTGCCAGCAGCCCGGGACAGGGGGACTACGAGCAGTACTTC
CDR3 protein: CASSPGQGDYEQYF

CDR3 length: 14
J gene: TRBJ1-1
V gene: TRBV4-3
clone size: .
D gene: .
CDR3 DNA: TGCGCCAGCAGCCAGGGGACATTTAACACTGAAGCTTTCTTT
CDR3 protein: CASSQGTFNTEAFF

CDR3 length: 15
J gene: TRBJ2-1
V gene: TRBV30
clone size: .
D gene: TRBD2
CDR3 DNA: TGTGCCTGGAGTCCCGGACTAGTGGTTTTCGGTGAGCAGTTCTTC
CDR3 protein: CAWSPGLVVFGEQFF

CDR3 length: 13
J gene: TRBJ1-1
V gene: TRBV7-9
clone size: .
D gene: .
CDR3 DNA: TGTGCCAGCAGCTTAGAATACAGGACTGAAGCTTTCTTT
CDR3 protein: CASSLEYRTEAFF

CDR3 length: 16
J gene: TRBJ1-2
V gene: TRBV2
clone size: .
D gene: TRBD1
CDR3 DNA: TGTGCCAGCAGTCCCGGGGCGGGACAGGGTCTATTCGGCTACACCTTC
CDR3 protein: CASSPGAGQGLFGYTF

CDR3 length: 13
J gene: TRBJ2-7
V gene: TRBV5-1
clone size: .
D gene: .
CDR3 DNA: TGCGCCAGCAGCGCGACAGGTGACTACGAGCAGTACTTC
CDR3 protein: CASSATGDYEQYF

CDR3 length: 15
J gene: TRBJ1-1
V gene: TRBV10-3
clone size: few
D gene: TRBD1
CDR3 DNA: TGTGCCATCAGTGACGTGGACAGGGTGGGCACTGAAGCTTTCTTT
CDR3 protein: CAISDVDRVGTEAFF

CDR3 length: 13
J gene: TRBJ1-1
V gene: TRBV2
clone size: few
D gene: .
CDR3 DNA: TGTGCCAGAACAGGGTTGGGGAACACTGAAGCTTTCTTT
CDR3 protein: CARTGLGNTEAFF

CDR3 length: 16
J gene: TRBJ2-3
V gene: TRBV11-2
clone size: .
D gene: TRBD2
CDR3 DNA: TGTGCCAGCAGCTCCAGCCTAGCGGGGACGGGCTCTACGCAGTATTTT
CDR3 protein: CASSSSLAGTGSTQYF

CDR3 length: 14
J gene: TRBJ2-3
V gene: TRBV6-6
clone size: .
D gene: TRBD2
CDR3 DNA: TGTGCCAGCATTGGGGTAGCGGGGGGGCGGGAGCAGTATTTT
CDR3 protein: CASIGVAGGREQYF

CDR3 length: 15
J gene: TRBJ2-3
V gene: TRBV9
clone size: .
D gene: TRBD2
CDR3 DNA: TGTGCCAGCAGCTCTAGCGGTAATCGAGGGGATACGCAGTATTTT
CDR3 protein: CASSSSGNRGDTQYF

CDR3 length: 15
J gene: TRBJ1-1
V gene: TRBV5-1
clone size: .
D gene: TRBD1
CDR3 DNA: TGCGCCAGCAGCTTCAGGACAGGAGGATCCACTGAAGCTTTCTTT
CDR3 protein: CASSFRTGGSTEAFF

CDR3 length: 15
J gene: TRBJ1-5
V gene: TRBV29-1
clone size: .
D gene: .
CDR3 DNA: TGCAGCGTACCCTACGGGGGGGCTCACAATCAGCCCCAGCATTTT
CDR3 protein: CSVPYGGAHNQPQHF

CDR3 length: 16
J gene: TRBJ1-1
V gene: TRBV28
clone size: .
D gene: .
CDR3 DNA: TGTGCCAGCAGTTTTGTCGCCCTCGTAAGTAGCGCTGAAGCTTTCTTT
CDR3 protein: CASSFVALVSSAEAFF

CDR3 length: 17
J gene: TRBJ2-3
V gene: TRBV27
clone size: once
D gene: TRBD2
CDR3 DNA: TGTGCCAGCAGTTTTGGGGGACTACACGCTAGCACAGATACGCAGTATTTT
CDR3 protein: CASSFGGLHASTDTQYF

CDR3 length: 15
J gene: TRBJ2-5
V gene: TRBV2
clone size: .
D gene: TRBD2
CDR3 DNA: TGTGCCACCAGCCATCGGACTAGCGGACAAGAGACCCAGTACTTC
CDR3 protein: CATSHRTSGQETQYF

CDR3 length: 15
J gene: TRBJ1-2
V gene: TRBV7-8
clone size: .
D gene: TRBD1
CDR3 DNA: TGTGCCAGCAGCTCCGGACAGGGCGCGAACTATGGCTACACCTTC
CDR3 protein: CASSSGQGANYGYTF

CDR3 length: 16
J gene: TRBJ2-3
V gene: TRBV11-2
clone size: .
D gene: .
CDR3 DNA: TGTGCCAGCAGCCTGAGGGGGTTCACACTGACAGATACGCAGTATTTT
CDR3 protein: CASSLRGFTLTDTQYF

CDR3 length: 14
J gene: TRBJ1-1
V gene: TRBV7-2
clone size: .
D gene: .
CDR3 DNA: TGTGCCAGCAGCCCGACGGGAACAGACACTGAAGCTTTCTTT
CDR3 protein: CASSPTGTDTEAFF

CDR3 length: 19
J gene: TRBJ1-2
V gene: TRBV4-3
clone size: few
D gene: .
CDR3 DNA: TGCGCCAGCAGCCAAGATTCGCCTGGTCGGGTCGGAGCTAACTATGGCTACACCTTC
CDR3 protein: CASSQDSPGRVGANYGYTF

CDR3 length: 13
J gene: TRBJ2-7
V gene: TRBV6-5
clone size: .
D gene: TRBD1
CDR3 DNA: TGTGCCAGCAGATCGACAGGGCCCTACGAGCAGTACTTC
CDR3 protein: CASRSTGPYEQYF

CDR3 length: 13
J gene: TRBJ2-1
V gene: TRBV30
clone size: .
D gene: TRBD1
CDR3 DNA: TGTGCCTTCAGGGGGTTCGCTCGCAATGAGCAGTTCTTC
CDR3 protein: CAFRGFARNEQFF

CDR3 length: 12
J gene: TRBJ2-1
V gene: TRBV5-4
clone size: .
D gene: .
CDR3 DNA: TGTGCCAGCAGCCGGAGCCTCTATGAGCAGTTCTTC
CDR3 protein: CASSRSLYEQFF

CDR3 length: 15
J gene: TRBJ2-5
V gene: TRBV19
clone size: .
D gene: TRBD1
CDR3 DNA: TGTGCCAGTAGTAACACAGGGGGTGGCCAAGAGACCCAGTACTTC
CDR3 protein: CASSNTGGGQETQYF

CDR3 length: 14
J gene: TRBJ2-7
V gene: TRBV5-1
clone size: .
D gene: .
CDR3 DNA: TGCGCCAGCAGCTTGGGACCCAACCCCGGGGAGCAGTACTTC
CDR3 protein: CASSLGPNPGEQYF

CDR3 length: 13
J gene: TRBJ1-2
V gene: TRBV5-1
clone size: .
D gene: .
CDR3 DNA: TGCGCCAGCAGCATCGGACAGACCTATGGCTACACCTTC
CDR3 protein: CASSIGQTYGYTF

CDR3 length: 13
J gene: TRBJ2-7
V gene: TRBV5-1
clone size: once
D gene: .
CDR3 DNA: TGCGCCAGCAGCTTGGTCGGGGTTTACGAGCAGTACTTC
CDR3 protein: CASSLVGVYEQYF

CDR3 length: 15
J gene: TRBJ1-6
V gene: TRBV4-2
clone size: .
D gene: .
CDR3 DNA: TGTGCCAGCAGCCAAGGAGCGGGCTATAATTCACCCCTCCACTTT
CDR3 protein: CASSQGAGYNSPLHF

CDR3 length: 14
J gene: TRBJ2-2
V gene: TRBV29-1
clone size: .
D gene: TRBD1
CDR3 DNA: TGCAGCGTTGTATGGACAGGGGGCACCGGGGAGCTGTTTTTT
CDR3 protein: CSVVWTGGTGELFF

CDR3 length: 14
J gene: TRBJ1-1
V gene: TRBV7-6
clone size: .
D gene: .
CDR3 DNA: TGTGCCAGCAGCTTAGGAAGGGGTGACACTGAAGCTTTCTTT
CDR3 protein: CASSLGRGDTEAFF

CDR3 length: 15
J gene: TRBJ2-3
V gene: TRBV25-1
clone size: .
D gene: TRBD1
CDR3 DNA: TGTGCCAGCAGTGCTTGGACAGGGGGCACAGATACGCAGTATTTT
CDR3 protein: CASSAWTGGTDTQYF

CDR3 length: 15
J gene: TRBJ1-2
V gene: TRBV7-9
clone size: .
D gene: .
CDR3 DNA: TGTGCCAGCAGTCAACCACAGGACAGCCATTATGGCTACACCTTC
CDR3 protein: CASSQPQDSHYGYTF

CDR3 length: 17
J gene: TRBJ2-1
V gene: TRBV7-9
clone size: once
D gene: TRBD2
CDR3 DNA: TGTGCCAGCAGCTTTAACCCGGGAGGTCGGCTAGGATTTGAGCAGTTCTTC
CDR3 protein: CASSFNPGGRLGFEQFF

CDR3 length: 19
J gene: TRBJ2-5
V gene: TRBV19
clone size: .
D gene: TRBD2
CDR3 DNA: TGTGCCAGTAGAGGTGTTGGGTTTACTAGCGGGAGGTTCGGGGAGACCCAGTACTTC
CDR3 protein: CASRGVGFTSGRFGETQYF

CDR3 length: 16
J gene: TRBJ1-2
V gene: TRBV5-6
clone size: .
D gene: TRBD1
CDR3 DNA: TGTGCCAGCAGCTCCCAAGAGGGGGCGGTGAACTATGGCTACACCTTC
CDR3 protein: CASSSQEGAVNYGYTF

CDR3 length: 17
J gene: TRBJ1-5
V gene: TRBV7-8
clone size: .
D gene: .
CDR3 DNA: TGTGCCAGCAGCTTAGACGGTTCCGAGTATAGCAATCAGCCCCAGCATTTT
CDR3 protein: CASSLDGSEYSNQPQHF

CDR3 length: 12
J gene: TRBJ1-1
V gene: TRBV4-1
clone size: .
D gene: .
CDR3 DNA: TGCGCCAGCAGCCAAGATAGCCCTGAAGCTTTCTTT
CDR3 protein: CASSQDSPEAFF